A selection of T cell receptor beta chains follows, all from one sample in a study of post-analysis software for immune sequencing data. TCRdb processed the PCR reads anew with MiXCR; each CDR3 protein has one entry. The table has fewer than 850,000 distinct CDR3 sequences, 25% to 30% seen once. The sequenced sample was blood. These receptors all come from a girl between 10 and 17 years old with multiple sclerosis. The CDR3 runs from the conserved cysteine through the conserved F or W. A D gene is named only where the DNA matches it firmly. Clone size is not always given. Where it is, it says once, few, many or a class for expanded clones.

d_call cdr3_length clone_size j_call v_call cdr3_aa cdr3_nt
- 13 - TRBJ1-5 TRBV2 CASSEYRDQPQHF TGTGCCAGCAGTGAGTACAGGGACCAGCCCCAGCATTTT
- 15 - TRBJ2-1 TRBV20-1 CSAATVLGRHNEQFF TGCAGTGCTGCCACCGTCCTAGGACGCCACAATGAGCAGTTCTTC
- 14 - TRBJ1-1 TRBV20-1 CSARGHVKNTEAFF TGCAGTGCTAGAGGACATGTTAAGAACACTGAAGCTTTCTTT
TRBD2 17 - TRBJ2-1 TRBV5-6 CASSFRWLAGTYNEQFF TGTGCCAGCAGCTTTAGGTGGCTAGCGGGGACGTACAATGAGCAGTTCTTC
- 15 - TRBJ1-5 TRBV7-8 CASSLAHRVNQPQHF TGTGCCAGCAGCTTAGCCCACAGGGTCAATCAGCCCCAGCATTTT
TRBD2 16 few TRBJ2-7 TRBV4-1 CASSQDMGLAGYEQYF TGCGCCAGCAGCCAAGATATGGGACTAGCGGGGTACGAGCAGTACTTC
- 15 - TRBJ1-2 TRBV12-3/TRBV12-4 CASSLVAAFNYGYTF TGTGCCAGCAGTTTAGTGGCAGCCTTTAACTATGGCTACACCTTC
TRBD2 17 few TRBJ2-7 TRBV5-1 CASNIDSGTSVSYEQYF TGCGCCAGCAACATCGACTCCGGGACTAGCGTATCCTACGAGCAGTACTTC
- 13 - TRBJ1-5 TRBV6-5 CASWSGNNQPQHF TGTGCCAGCTGGTCAGGAAACAATCAGCCCCAGCATTTT
- 14 - TRBJ2-2 TRBV4-2 CASSQAQVTGELFF TGTGCCAGCAGCCAAGCACAGGTCACCGGGGAGCTGTTTTTT
TRBD2 14 - TRBJ2-1 TRBV2 CASSSIAGLAGTFF TGTGCCAGCAGCTCCATAGCAGGACTAGCGGGGACGTTCTTC
TRBD2 13 few TRBJ2-1 TRBV20-1 CSAKTSPGNEQFF TGCAGTGCTAAGACTAGCCCTGGTAATGAGCAGTTCTTC
- 15 few TRBJ2-7 TRBV11-2 CASSTSPLDYYEQYF TGTGCCAGCAGCACATCGCCGTTGGATTACTACGAGCAGTACTTC
- 14 - TRBJ1-1 TRBV6-6 CASSYGSVNTEAFF TGTGCCAGCAGTTACGGCAGCGTGAACACTGAAGCTTTCTTT
- 14 - TRBJ2-6 TRBV27 CASQPSSGANVLTF TGTGCCAGCCAACCCTCCTCTGGGGCCAACGTCCTGACTTTC
- 12 - TRBJ1-5 TRBV6-1 CASKMSNQPQHF TGTGCCAGCAAGATGAGCAATCAGCCCCAGCATTTT
TRBD1 19 - TRBJ2-7 TRBV6-2/TRBV6-3 CASRRRQRGRDSLSYEQYF TGTGCCAGCAGGCGCCGACAAAGAGGACGGGACAGCCTCTCCTACGAGCAGTACTTC
TRBD1 16 - TRBJ1-4 TRBV20-1 CSALDRGREVGEKLFF TGCAGTGCTCTCGACAGGGGGCGCGAAGTCGGCGAAAAACTGTTTTTT
TRBD2 17 - TRBJ2-5 TRBV19 CASGARLAGIAYNEQYF TGTGCCAGCGGAGCCAGACTAGCGGGAATAGCCTACAATGAGCAGTACTTC
- 15 few TRBJ2-1 TRBV20-1 CSARRRDSSYNEQFF TGCAGTGCTAGACGGCGGGATAGCTCCTACAATGAGCAGTTCTTC
TRBD2 21 few TRBJ2-4 TRBV28 CASSPFDFGAGVDSAKNIQYF TGTGCCAGCAGTCCATTTGATTTCGGGGCGGGAGTCGATTCAGCCAAAAACATTCAGTACTTC
- 14 few TRBJ2-7 TRBV7-8 CASAVGTRAGEQYF TGTGCCAGCGCCGTGGGGACGAGGGCAGGCGAGCAGTACTTC
- 14 few TRBJ1-1 TRBV20-1 CSARKQGMNTEAFF TGCAGTGCACGGAAACAGGGTATGAACACTGAAGCTTTCTTT
TRBD1 17 few TRBJ1-6 TRBV6-1 CASSKSRDRKDYSPLHF TGTGCCAGCAGTAAATCCAGGGACAGGAAGGACTATTCACCCCTCCACTTT
- 11 many TRBJ2-1 TRBV5-8 CATVLDYRTFF TGTGCCACCGTCCTAGATTATAGGACGTTCTTC
TRBD2 17 many TRBJ2-1 TRBV4-2 CASSLGTSGSSYNEQFF TGTGCCAGCAGCCTAGGGACTAGCGGTAGCTCCTACAATGAGCAGTTCTTC
- 16 - TRBJ1-5 TRBV6-1 CASSESIGGLGQPQHF TGTGCCAGCAGTGAGTCCATCGGGGGCTTAGGTCAGCCCCAGCATTTT
TRBD2 16 - TRBJ2-7 TRBV6-6 CASRAGGSGSIYEQYF TGTGCCAGCAGGGCCGGAGGGAGCGGGAGTATCTACGAGCAGTACTTC
- 16 many TRBJ2-1 TRBV4-3 CASSQDLAASGNEQFF TGCGCCAGCAGCCAAGATTTGGCGGCTTCGGGCAATGAGCAGTTCTTC
TRBD2 19 few TRBJ2-7 TRBV28 CASSPGTSGPEVGSYEQYF TGTGCCAGCAGTCCTGGGACTAGCGGGCCGGAGGTTGGGTCCTACGAGCAGTACTTC
TRBD1 13 - TRBJ2-1 TRBV20-1 CSARNGQGNEQFF TGCAGTGCTAGAAACGGACAGGGGAATGAGCAGTTCTTC
- 14 - TRBJ2-3 TRBV7-8 CASTSRGSTDTQYF TGTGCCAGCACCTCAAGGGGATCCACAGATACGCAGTATTTT
- 16 - TRBJ2-4 TRBV5-5 CASGLGASRLGNIQYF TGTGCCAGCGGCTTGGGTGCATCCCGACTCGGAAACATTCAGTACTTC
- 19 few TRBJ2-6 TRBV28 CASSPPGLTGQGGANVLTF TGTGCCAGCAGTCCCCCGGGGCTAACAGGGCAAGGTGGGGCCAACGTCCTGACTTTC
- 15 - TRBJ1-6 TRBV6-5 CASSRTRTANSPLHF TGTGCCAGCAGCCGAACGAGGACAGCTAATTCACCCCTCCACTTT
- 15 few TRBJ2-1 TRBV12-5 CASGLGLRTADEQFF TGTGCTAGTGGTTTGGGGTTGAGGACAGCCGATGAGCAGTTCTTC
- 13 few TRBJ1-1 TRBV6-5 CASSYRLNTEAFF TGTGCCAGCAGTTACCGCCTGAACACTGAAGCTTTCTTT
- 13 - TRBJ1-6 TRBV7-9 CASSLRWDSPLHF TGTGCCAGCAGCTTGAGATGGGATTCACCCCTCCACTTT
- 16 - TRBJ2-4 TRBV28 CASRVLGSQPKNIQYF TGTGCCAGCAGGGTCCTTGGGTCGCAGCCAAAAAACATTCAGTACTTC
- 12 few TRBJ2-5 TRBV12-3/TRBV12-4 CASRPGLETQYF TGTGCCAGCAGGCCGGGACTAGAGACCCAGTACTTC
TRBD2 15 many TRBJ2-1 TRBV5-1 CASSPRTSGNNEQFF TGCGCCAGCAGCCCACGGACTAGCGGGAACAATGAGCAGTTCTTC
TRBD2 16 - TRBJ2-3 TRBV28 CASSLRTSGIEFTQYF TGTGCCAGCAGTTTACGAACTAGCGGCATTGAGTTTACGCAGTATTTT
TRBD1 16 - TRBJ1-2 TRBV12-3/TRBV12-4 CASSSRQGAGNYGYTF TGTGCCAGCAGTTCCAGACAGGGGGCAGGGAACTATGGCTACACCTTC
TRBD1 14 few TRBJ1-6 TRBV5-1 CASSLSTGNSPLHF TGCGCCAGCAGCTTGTCGACAGGGAATTCACCCCTCCACTTT
- 15 - TRBJ1-2 TRBV20-1 CSARDIVQANYGYTF TGCAGTGCTAGAGATATTGTCCAGGCTAACTATGGCTACACCTTC
- 15 many TRBJ2-7 TRBV11-2 CASSLDQGEFYEQYF TGTGCCAGCAGCTTGGATCAGGGCGAATTTTACGAGCAGTACTTC
TRBD2 15 - TRBJ2-1 TRBV7-2 CASSPREVWGGEQFF TGTGCCAGCAGCCCTAGGGAGGTTTGGGGGGGAGAGCAGTTCTTC
- 12 - TRBJ2-7 TRBV24-1 CTTSAGPDEQYF TGTACCACCAGTGCCGGACCCGACGAGCAGTACTTC
TRBD1 17 few TRBJ2-1 TRBV24-1 CATSDRPGGVGYNEQFF TGTGCCACCAGTGACCGACCAGGGGGCGTGGGCTACAATGAGCAGTTCTTC
- 13 - TRBJ2-3 TRBV4-1 CASSPGYTDTQYF TGCGCCAGCAGCCCGGGGTACACAGATACGCAGTATTTT
TRBD1 15 - TRBJ2-5 TRBV27 CASAPYRQGAVEQYF TGTGCCAGCGCCCCCTACAGACAGGGGGCGGTGGAGCAGTACTTC
TRBD1 14 - TRBJ1-1 TRBV12-5 CASGVDRANTEAFF TGTGCTAGTGGTGTGGACAGGGCCAACACTGAAGCTTTCTTT
TRBD1 13 - TRBJ1-1 TRBV7-9 CASSLSGGREAFF TGTGCCAGCAGCTTGTCAGGGGGACGTGAAGCTTTCTTT
- 11 - TRBJ1-2 TRBV6-5 CASSYSGLYTF TGTGCCAGCAGTTACTCAGGTCTCTACACCTTC
TRBD2 15 few TRBJ2-4 TRBV5-1 CASSLEASGRDIQYF TGCGCCAGCAGCTTGGAAGCTAGCGGGAGAGACATTCAGTACTTC